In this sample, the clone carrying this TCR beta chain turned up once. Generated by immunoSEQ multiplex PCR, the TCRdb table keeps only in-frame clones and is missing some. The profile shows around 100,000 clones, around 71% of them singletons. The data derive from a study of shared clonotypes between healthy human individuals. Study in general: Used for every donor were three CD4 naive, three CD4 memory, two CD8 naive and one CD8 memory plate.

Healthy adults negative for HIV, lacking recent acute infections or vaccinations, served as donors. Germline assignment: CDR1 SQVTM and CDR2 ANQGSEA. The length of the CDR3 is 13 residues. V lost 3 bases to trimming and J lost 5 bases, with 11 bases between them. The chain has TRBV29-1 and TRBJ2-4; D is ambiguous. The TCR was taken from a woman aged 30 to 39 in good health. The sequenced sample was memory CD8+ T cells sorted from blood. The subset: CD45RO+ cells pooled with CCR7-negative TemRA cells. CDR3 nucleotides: TGCAGCGTTGACTCAAGTCCCGAAAACATTCAGTACTTC. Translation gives CSVDSSPENIQYF.